The clone carrying this T cell receptor (beta chain) was seen only a few times. The antigen remains undetermined. The memory fraction was CD4+CD45RO+CD25- cells. Constant-region reverse primers amplified full-length variable regions, followed by semi-nested Nested Universal Primer A PCR. One entry per CDR3 protein results from TCRdb running MiXCR on the 5' RACE reads. The sample yields approximately 44,000 distinct CDR3 sequences, 29% seen once. Overall study findings and caveats: The larger-cohort validation was restricted to a single TCR beta V-J rearrangement rather than whole repertoires. Tumor memory CD4+ T cell TCR gene usage was found to cluster with blood and lymph node memory CD4+ cells and with lymph node naive CD4+ cells.

CDR3 size: 17 residues. V lost 2 bases, J lost 1 base, and 15 bases lay in between. Germline-derived CDR1 and CDR2 are MGHRA and YSYEKL. Sequenced sample: memory CD4+ T cells sorted from a lymph node. Subset described: memory CD4+ T cells, CD4+CD45RO+CD25-. This sequence originates from a female donor with breast cancer. The J gene is TRBJ1-5, the V gene TRBV4-1; D uncertain. The CDR3 coding sequence is TGCGCCAGCAGCCAATTAGACCTGGGTTTCAGCAATCAGCCCCAGCATTTT. This gives the protein CASSQLDLGFSNQPQHF.